Listed below are T cell receptor beta chains from one sample, sequenced in a study of beta chain features in type 1 diabetes. Repertoires were generated with immunoSEQ multiplex PCR, while TCRdb's copy carries only in-frame clones and drops some. This table has about 240,000 clones, 27% appearing once. Sequencing used central memory CD4+ T cells from blood. The receptors were sampled from a man in his thirties or forties in good health. Each CDR3 is given with its conserved first and last residue. Fields, in order: clone size, J gene, D gene, V gene, CDR3 protein, CDR3 DNA. The D gene is left open where the match is weak. Expanded clones are given a class, and other clones once, few, many or no size at all.

NA	TRBJ2-7	TRBD1	TRBV28	CASRSNRGSYEQYF	TGTGCCAGCAGGTCAAACAGGGGTTCCTACGAGCAGTACTTC
NA	TRBJ2-7	TRBD1	TRBV7-9	CASSVDRDTSYEQYF	TGTGCCAGCAGCGTGGACAGGGATACTTCCTACGAGCAGTACTTC
few	TRBJ1-5	NA	TRBV7-6	CASSLDEGLNQPQHF	TGTGCCAGCAGCTTAGACGAGGGACTTAATCAGCCCCAGCATTTT
NA	TRBJ2-1	NA	TRBV6-4	CASSQDSGNNEQFF	TGTGCCAGCAGTCAGGATAGCGGAAACAATGAGCAGTTCTTC
few	TRBJ2-1	TRBD2	TRBV19	CASSRTSGNSYNEQFF	TGTGCCAGTAGTAGGACTAGCGGTAATTCCTACAATGAGCAGTTCTTC
few	TRBJ2-7	TRBD2	TRBV5-4	CASRTGTSGAYEQYF	TGTGCCAGCAGAACCGGGACTAGCGGCGCCTACGAGCAGTACTTC
NA	TRBJ2-7	NA	TRBV5-4	CAVGPHYEQYF	TGTGCCGTCGGACCCCACTACGAGCAGTACTTC
NA	TRBJ2-5	NA	TRBV7-2	CASSLASGGGETQYF	TGTGCCAGCAGCTTAGCTAGCGGAGGGGGAGAGACCCAGTACTTC
few	TRBJ2-1	NA	TRBV5-1	CASSLDRYNEQFF	TGCGCCAGCAGCTTGGACAGGTACAATGAGCAGTTCTTC
NA	TRBJ2-3	TRBD1	TRBV30	CARRGGTGGADTQYF	TGTGCCCGGAGGGGAGGGACAGGGGGCGCAGATACGCAGTATTTT
NA	TRBJ1-1	NA	TRBV7-7	CASSSREDTEAFF	TGTGCCAGCAGCTCCAGGGAAGACACTGAAGCTTTCTTT
NA	TRBJ1-1	TRBD1	TRBV5-1	CASTLDRVNTEAFF	TGCGCCAGCACCTTGGACAGGGTGAACACTGAAGCTTTCTTT
many	TRBJ2-1	NA	TRBV29-1	CSAEGGRPEHNEQFF	TGCAGCGCCGAAGGCGGCAGACCGGAACACAATGAGCAGTTCTTC
many	TRBJ2-1	NA	TRBV11-2	CASSSPRLVSPFF	TGTGCCAGCAGCTCACCGCGACTAGTCTCTCCGTTCTTC
few	TRBJ2-1	NA	TRBV19	CASSMVRGRSEQFF	TGTGCCAGTAGTATGGTTCGGGGAAGAAGTGAGCAGTTCTTC
NA	TRBJ2-5	NA	TRBV7-2	CASSPVSSQLDRTQYF	TGTGCCAGCAGCCCAGTCTCCAGCCAACTGGATCGGACCCAGTACTTC
NA	TRBJ1-1	NA	TRBV14	CASSLKPAGTEAFF	TGTGCCAGCAGCCTTAAGCCGGCCGGCACTGAAGCTTTCTTT
NA	TRBJ2-1	TRBD2	TRBV7-8	CASSQPRLWASGGASSYNEQFF	TGTGCCAGCAGCCAGCCCCGCCTTTGGGCTAGCGGGGGGGCGAGCTCCTACAATGAGCAGTTCTTC
NA	TRBJ2-7	NA	TRBV25-1	CASSALASYEQYF	TGTGCCAGCAGTGCCTTGGCGTCCTACGAGCAGTACTTC
NA	TRBJ2-1	NA	TRBV14	CASSYSATAYNEQFF	TGTGCCAGCAGCTACTCGGCGACGGCCTACAATGAGCAGTTCTTC
many	TRBJ1-2	NA	TRBV25-1	CASRDNRVVGYTF	TGTGCCAGCAGGGATAACAGGGTGGTCGGCTACACCTTC
NA	TRBJ2-1	NA	TRBV11-2	CASSLLGEQFF	TGTGCCAGCAGCCTTCTCGGTGAGCAGTTCTTC
NA	TRBJ2-6	NA	TRBV28	CASSSEQPPPNVLTF	TGTGCCAGCAGTAGCGAACAGCCTCCTCCAAACGTCCTGACTTTC
NA	TRBJ2-1	NA	TRBV7-2	CASSLARGQEQFF	TGTGCCAGCAGCTTAGCCCGAGGACAGGAGCAGTTCTTC
NA	TRBJ2-5	TRBD2	TRBV9	CASSVGAGVGETQYF	TGTGCCAGCAGCGTAGGAGCGGGAGTGGGAGAGACCCAGTACTTC
few	TRBJ1-2	TRBD1	TRBV30	CAWATGTGYGYTF	TGTGCCTGGGCTACCGGGACAGGTTATGGCTACACCTTC
NA	TRBJ1-5	NA	TRBV5-4	CASSFEDQPQHF	TGTGCCAGCAGCTTCGAGGATCAGCCCCAGCATTTT
NA	TRBJ2-3	NA	TRBV7-2	CASSLGGGGPDTQYF	TGTGCCAGCAGCTTGGGGGGCGGCGGCCCAGATACGCAGTATTTT
NA	TRBJ1-5	NA	TRBV5-1	CASSLEGGSRQPQHF	TGCGCCAGCAGCTTGGAGGGGGGGTCCCGTCAGCCCCAGCATTTT
few	TRBJ2-2	NA	TRBV7-8	CASSPQGTGELFF	TGTGCCAGCAGCCCACAGGGTACCGGGGAGCTGTTTTTT
few	TRBJ2-7	TRBD1	TRBV5-1	CASSFDGQGYEQYF	TGCGCCAGCAGCTTCGACGGACAGGGCTACGAGCAGTACTTC
few	TRBJ2-1	NA	TRBV19	CASSAHRGEEQFF	TGTGCCAGTAGTGCCCATAGAGGCGAGGAGCAGTTCTTC
NA	TRBJ2-3	NA	TRBV29-1	CSADMDTQYF	TGCAGCGCGGACATGGATACGCAGTATTTT
NA	TRBJ2-5	NA	TRBV5-6	CASSLDGGKTQYF	TGTGCCAGCAGCCTGGACGGCGGGAAGACCCAGTACTTC
once	TRBJ1-1	NA	TRBV30	CAWTTVMREAFF	TGTGCCTGGACTACGGTGATGAGGGAAGCTTTCTTT
once	TRBJ2-1	TRBD2	TRBV6-5	CASKAGFNEQFF	TGTGCCAGCAAAGCGGGATTCAATGAGCAGTTCTTC
NA	TRBJ2-1	TRBD2	TRBV10-3	CAISDAGGVYNEQFF	TGTGCCATCAGTGATGCGGGAGGGGTCTACAATGAGCAGTTCTTC
NA	TRBJ2-3	NA	TRBV5-1	CASSLFPGRDTQYF	TGCGCCAGCAGCTTATTCCCGGGGAGAGATACGCAGTATTTT
once	TRBJ1-6	TRBD1	TRBV2	CASSANDRGTLHF	TGTGCCAGCAGCGCCAATGACAGGGGAACCCTCCACTTT
NA	TRBJ2-1	TRBD2	TRBV5-6	CASSSGLAGGLGSYNEQFF	TGTGCCAGCAGCTCCGGACTAGCGGGGGGGCTAGGGTCCTACAATGAGCAGTTCTTC
few	TRBJ2-7	NA	TRBV2	CASTDWVEQYF	TGTGCCAGCACCGACTGGGTGGAGCAGTACTTC
NA	TRBJ2-7	TRBD1	TRBV29-1	CSVEVQGGSYEQYF	TGCAGCGTTGAAGTACAGGGGGGCTCCTACGAGCAGTACTTC
few	TRBJ1-3	TRBD1	TRBV29-1	CSVADRAGNTIYF	TGCAGCGTCGCGGACAGGGCTGGAAACACCATATATTTT
few	TRBJ2-7	NA	TRBV28	CASSHYYEQYF	TGTGCCAGCAGTCACTACTACGAGCAGTACTTC
few	TRBJ1-2	NA	TRBV12-5	CASGLAENYGYTF	TGTGCTAGTGGTTTGGCGGAGAACTATGGCTACACCTTC
many	TRBJ2-1	NA	TRBV5-1	CASSSGPGTTYNEQFF	TGCGCCAGCAGCTCCGGTCCCGGGACAACCTACAATGAGCAGTTCTTC
few	TRBJ1-5	TRBD1	TRBV18	CASSPKSGQGGNQPQHF	TGTGCCAGCTCACCAAAGTCGGGACAGGGCGGCAATCAGCCCCAGCATTTT
few	TRBJ1-1	NA	TRBV13	CASSRQRQANTEAFF	TGTGCCAGCAGCCGCCAACGACAGGCGAACACTGAAGCTTTCTTT
NA	TRBJ2-2	NA	TRBV5-1	CASSLSGSTGELFF	TGCGCCAGCAGCTTGTCCGGATCAACCGGGGAGCTGTTTTTT
NA	TRBJ1-1	TRBD1	TRBV5-1	CASSRGQTNTEAFF	TGCGCCAGCAGCCGGGGACAGACGAACACTGAAGCTTTCTTT
few	TRBJ1-6	NA	TRBV14	CASSQDRRRGIGSPLHF	TGTGCCAGCAGCCAAGATAGGCGAAGGGGCATTGGTTCACCCCTCCACTTT
NA	TRBJ2-7	NA	TRBV11-2	CASSLIGVRDEQYF	TGTGCCAGCAGCTTAATCGGGGTACGGGACGAGCAGTACTTC
NA	TRBJ2-1	TRBD2	TRBV7-7	CASSPQAGAHNEQFF	TGTGCCAGCAGCCCCCAAGCGGGGGCACACAATGAGCAGTTCTTC
once	TRBJ1-4	NA	TRBV7-9	CASSLGQGSEKLFF	TGTGCCAGCAGCTTAGGGCAGGGCAGTGAAAAACTGTTTTTT